Following are 7 T cell receptor beta chains from one sample sequenced in a study of beta chain features in type 1 diabetes. Findings of the study overall: All four CD4+ subsets of Type 1 diabetes patients contained TCRB CDR3s that were moderately but significantly shorter.

These receptors' antigens are unknown. Every bit of the isolated RNA underwent reverse transcription, so sequencing read expressed TCRB transcripts. The table came from immunoSEQ multiplex PCR; TCRdb's copy has only in-frame clones and leaves some out. The sample carries 350,000 to 450,000 clones, around an eighth recorded once. The sequencing sample was made of naive CD4+ T cells from blood. The receptors derive from a woman younger than 35 with type 1 diabetes.

The rearrangement joins TRBV5-1 to TRBJ2-1; TRBD2 agrees at 13 bases. V shed 5 bases and J 12 bases; nucleotides not matched to a gene: 5. The CDR3 loop spans 13 amino acids. Per germline, CDR1 SGHRS and CDR2 YFSETQ. The CDR3 nucleotides read TGCGCCAGCAGATCGGGACTAGCGGGAATGCAGTTCTTC. This encodes CASRSGLAGMQFF.

This clone was detected a few times. The J gene is TRBJ1-5, the V gene TRBV25-1; D gene uncertain. CDR1 is MGHDK and CDR2 is SYGVNS in the germline V gene. The CDR3 contains 13 residues. V lost 8 bases and J 7 bases, leaving 15 bases between the germline ends. CDR3 loop: CASRGEAEQPQHF. The CDR3 nucleotides read TGTGCCAGCCGTGGGGAAGCGGAACAGCCCCAGCATTTT. The full variable domain, completed using reference TRBV25-1 and TRBJ1-5, is EADIYQTPRYLVIGTGKKITLECSQTMGHDKMYWYQQDPGMELHLIHYSYGVNSTEKGDLSSESTVSRIRTEHFPLTLESARPSHTSQYLCASRGEAEQPQHFGDGTRLSIL.

This clone was seen more than once but under ten times. This chain links TRBV5-4 with TRBJ2-5; D remains unclear. The CDR3 runs to 13 residues. CDR1 is SGHNT, CDR2 YYREEE, per germline (reference sequence). Deletions cut 0 bases from V and 1 base from J, with 4 bases between. CDR3 DNA: TGTGCCAGCAGCTTGGCAGTCCAAGAGACCCAGTACTTC. It encodes CASSLAVQETQYF. The full variable domain, in which reference TRBV5-4 and TRBJ2-5 provide the parts outside the CDR3, is ETGVTQSPTHLIKTRGQQVTLRCSSQSGHNTVSWYQQALGQGPQFIFQYYREEENGRGNFPPRFSGLQFPNYSSELNVNALELDDSALYLCASSLAVQETQYFGPGTRLLVL.

In this sample, this clone turned up a few times. The CDR3 nucleotides are TGCGCCAGCAGCCCGATTGGACAGGGGGCTAAAACTGGGGCCAACGTCCTGACTTTC. It specifies CASSPIGQGAKTGANVLTF. This chain links TRBV4-1 with TRBJ2-6, with TRBD1 matching over 11 bases. J gave up 2 bases and V 4 bases, and 10 bases lay outside the gene matches. The germline gives CDR1 MGHRA, CDR2 YSYEKL. The CDR3 is 19 amino acids.

This clone was picked up a small number of times. The rearrangement links TRBV10-3 to TRBJ1-1; 7 nucleotides match TRBD1. Trimming at V came to 7 bases and at J to 1 base, leaving 6 bases not matched to a gene. The CDR3 sequence is 14 residues long. CDR1 is ENHRY, CDR2 SYGVKD, per germline. For the CDR3, the DNA is TGTGCCATCACAGGGACAGCGGGGAACACTGAAGCTTTCTTT. This gives the protein CAITGTAGNTEAFF.

The rearrangement links TRBV7-9 to TRBJ2-3; 9 nucleotides align to TRBD2. The germline CDR1 and CDR2 sequences are SEHNR and FQNEAQ (reference sequence). J lost 4 bases, V lost 5 bases, and 10 bases had no gene match. The CDR3 extends over 16 amino acids. The CDR3 DNA reads as TGTGCCAGCAGCCCTCGGCGCGGGGGGGCCGCAGATACGCAGTATTTT. The encoded protein is CASSPRRGGAADTQYF.

V and J are TRBV28 and TRBJ1-1, with D unclear. The CDR3 is 20 residues long. V lost 2 bases, J lost 1 base, and 26 bases lay in between. Germline V CDR1 and CDR2: MDHEN, SYDVKM. This CDR3 is CASSLVIGRGFLLTNTEAFF. The DNA of the CDR3 is TGTGCCAGCAGTTTAGTTATTGGGCGGGGATTTTTACTGACGAACACTGAAGCTTTCTTT.